Below, 22 T cell receptor beta chains from the same sample are listed, as sequenced in a study of OX40 agonist ivuxolimab in advanced cancers. This table comes from immunoSEQ multiplex PCR, and its TCRdb copy is limited to in-frame clones, with some not included. The data hold 25,000 to 30,000 clones, with approximately 83% observed a single time. The material was CD4+ or CD8+ T cells sorted from blood, obtained in a trial of the OX40 agonist ivuxolimab. Receptors were obtained from an adult with an advanced solid tumor such as melanoma, head and neck, liver or kidney cancer.

This clone was observed a handful of times. V and J are TRBV6-1 and TRBJ1-2, with D possibly being TRBD1 (6 bases). CDR3 length: 15 residues. The germline CDR1 and CDR2 sequences are MNHNS and SASEGT. V was cut by 1 base and J by 7 bases, with 16 bases left in between. In DNA, the CDR3 is TGTGCCAGCAGTGAAGAACATAGCCTCAGGGGTGGCTACACCTTC. It yields the protein CASSEEHSLRGGYTF.

The chain has TRBV28 and TRBJ2-2; TRBD1 aligns across 9 bases. After removal of 6 bases from V and 1 base from J, the junction contained 3 bases not matched to a gene. The germline gives CDR1 MDHEN, CDR2 SYDVKM. The CDR3 is 15 amino acids. The chain's CDR3 is CASRDRGKNTGELFF. In DNA, the CDR3 is TGTGCCAGCAGGGACAGGGGAAAGAACACCGGGGAGCTGTTTTTT.

J is TRBJ1-4 and V is TRBV5-1; perhaps TRBD1 as D (6 bases). The CDR3 has 17 residues. Germline V gene sequence: CDR1 SGHRS, CDR2 YFSETQ. The V and J ends lost 4 bases and 2 bases respectively, with 18 bases between them. The CDR3, as DNA: TGCGCCAGCAGCCTTTCACCAGGGGTAGCTACTAATGAAAAACTGTTTTTT. Its protein is CASSLSPGVATNEKLFF.

The chain recombines TRBV19 with TRBJ2-1; 9 nucleotides agree with TRBD2. The CDR3 spans 15 residues. CDR1 is LNHDA, CDR2 SQIVND, per germline (reference sequence). Germline trimming cut 1 base from V and 5 bases from J; bases unmatched to any gene: 3. In DNA form, the CDR3 reads TGTGCCAGTAGTATAGTTGCGGGGGGGCACAATGAGCAGTTCTTC. It is translated as CASSIVAGGHNEQFF.

DNA for the CDR3: TGTGCCAGCAGTTTATGGCAGGGGCAGGGCGAGCAGTACTTC. It specifies CASSLWQGQGEQYF. The rearrangement links TRBV27 to TRBJ2-7; tentative D call: TRBD1 (6 bases). This CDR3 has 14 amino acids. The V end lost 1 base, the J end lost 6 bases, and 13 bases lay between the germline ends. The germline V gene encodes CDR1 MNHEY and CDR2 SMNVEV (reference sequence).

The V gene is TRBV14, the J gene TRBJ1-2; 9 bases agree with TRBD1. J was trimmed by 4 bases and V by 4 bases; bases with no gene match: 4. CDR1 and CDR2 (germline): SGHDN, FVKESK. This CDR3 is built from 14 residues. CDR3 loop: CASSPGQGGYGYTF. Written as DNA, the CDR3 is TGTGCCAGCAGCCCGGGACAGGGAGGCTATGGCTACACCTTC.

The V gene is TRBV13, the J gene TRBJ2-7; 9 nucleotides match TRBD1. This CDR3 has 19 amino acids. The V gene end was trimmed by 5 bases and the J gene end by 6 bases; junction bases not matched to a gene: 23. CDR1 is PRHDT and CDR2 is FYEKMQ in the germline V gene (reference sequence). The CDR3 spells CASSQMMRSQYGTGSEQYF. DNA of the CDR3: TGTGCCAGCAGCCAAATGATGAGAAGCCAATACGGGACAGGGAGCGAGCAGTACTTC. Based on the CDR3 plus reference TRBV13 and TRBJ2-7, the full variable domain is AAGVIQSPRHLIKEKRETATLKCYPIPRHDTVYWYQQGPGQDPQFLISFYEKMQSDKGSIPDRFSAQQFSDYHSELNMSSLELGDSALYFCASSQMMRSQYGTGSEQYFGPGTRLTVT.

In its sample, this clone was seen a few times. The CDR3, as DNA: TGTGCCAGCAATGTCGACACTGAAGCTTTCTTT. The encoded protein is CASNVDTEAFF. The V and J genes are TRBV25-1 and TRBJ1-1; D not certain. Trimming pared 7 bases from V and 3 bases from J, leaving 6 bases between. The germline CDR1 and CDR2 sequences are MGHDK and SYGVNS. The length of the CDR3 is 11 residues.

V and J are TRBV4-1 and TRBJ2-7; possibly TRBD2 for D (6 bases). Looked up from germline, CDR1 is MGHRA and CDR2 is YSYEKL. CDR3 size: 15 residues. Trimming left V 4 bases short and J 3 bases short, with 16 bases between. The CDR3 sequence: CASSPNAGSNYEQYF. CDR3 in DNA: TGCGCCAGCAGCCCCAATGCGGGGTCTAACTACGAGCAGTACTTC.

The chain is built from TRBV6-6 and TRBJ2-7; 9 bases line up with TRBD2. Germline CDR1 and CDR2: MNHNY and SVGAGI (reference sequence). The CDR3 loop spans 14 amino acids. The trim removed 6 bases at V and 6 bases at J, leaving 9 bases unmatched. CDR3 bases: TGTGCCAGCAGCTGGGGACTAGCAACGGGCGAGCAGTACTTC. Translating gives CASSWGLATGEQYF.

This clone was seen a single time. The chain uses TRBV2 and TRBJ1-1, with D tentatively TRBD1 (5 bases). V gave up 0 bases and J gave up 1 base, with 9 bases separating them. The CDR3 is made up of 15 amino acids. The germline gives CDR1 SNHLY, CDR2 FYNNEI. The chain's CDR3 is CASSEARGANTEAFF. The CDR3, as DNA: TGTGCCAGCAGTGAAGCGCGAGGGGCGAACACTGAAGCTTTCTTT.

The genes are TRBV6-5 and TRBJ1-1; the D gene is possibly TRBD1 (6 bases). The V gene's germline CDR1 is MNHEY and CDR2 SVGAGI. The CDR3 has 15 amino acids. Between the trimmed V and J ends, which lost 2 bases and 6 bases, there was a span of 16 bases. The CDR3: CASSYRGGQRAEAFF. In nucleotides, the CDR3 is TGTGCCAGCAGTTACCGGGGAGGACAGCGCGCTGAAGCTTTCTTT.

CDR3 in amino acids: CAISESGLGTGDEKLFF. The CDR3 DNA reads TGTGCCATCAGTGAGTCGGGGTTAGGGACAGGGGACGAAAAACTGTTTTTT. This chain uses TRBV10-3 with TRBJ1-4; 10 bases map to TRBD1. Germline trimming cut 0 bases from V and 8 bases from J; bases unmatched to any gene: 9. CDR1 ENHRY and CDR2 SYGVKD come from the germline V gene. This CDR3 comprises 17 residues.

This clone was seen a few times. The V call is TRBV19, the J call TRBJ2-3; D is unresolved. Trimming took off 3 bases at V and 6 bases at J, with 22 bases between the two ends. The germline CDR1 and CDR2 sequences are LNHDA and SQIVND (reference sequence). This CDR3 has 17 amino acids. CDR3 sequence: CASSISLSSYVGDTQYF. The CDR3 region has the DNA TGTGCCAGTAGTATTTCCCTCTCCAGCTATGTTGGGGATACGCAGTATTTT. Full variable domain (outside the CDR3, taken from reference TRBV19 and TRBJ2-3): DGGITQSPKYLFRKEGQNVTLSCEQNLNHDAMYWYRQDPGQGLRLIYYSQIVNDFQKGDIAEGYSVSREKKESFPLTVTSAQKNPTAFYLCASSISLSSYVGDTQYFGPGTRLTVL.

This clone has just one count. The V call is TRBV6-5, the J call TRBJ1-5, with unresolved D. Germline V gene lookup returns CDR1 MNHEY and CDR2 SVGAGI. V was shortened by 2 bases and J by 0 bases, with 2 bases between the two germline ends. CDR3 length equals 13 residues. The CDR3 loop reads CASSYGSNQPQHF. CDR3 DNA sequence: TGTGCCAGCAGTTACGGTAGCAATCAGCCCCAGCATTTT.

The gene calls are TRBV9 and TRBJ2-2; D is possibly TRBD1 or TRBD2 (5 bases each). This CDR3 contains 12 residues. The germline V gene has CDR1 SGDLS and CDR2 YYNGEE. The CDR3 coding sequence is TGTTCTTGGGACGGGAACACCGGGGAGCTGTTTTTT. Translated, it gives CSWDGNTGELFF.

The chain recombines TRBV9 with TRBJ2-1; D perhaps matches TRBD2 (5 bases). V was cut by 0 bases and J by 7 bases, with 17 bases left in between. CDR3 length: 16 amino acids. The germline CDR1 and CDR2 sequences are SGDLS and YYNGEE. The CDR3 DNA sequence: TGTGCCAGCAGCGTAGCAGGCAGGCTGGGAGTGAATGAGCAGTTCTTC. Translated, it gives CASSVAGRLGVNEQFF.

The sample holds one count of this clone. The rearrangement links TRBV19 to TRBJ1-6; maybe TRBD1 (6 bases). The CDR3 is made up of 14 amino acids. Germline CDR1 and CDR2: LNHDA and SQIVND (reference sequence). Trimming shortened V by 3 bases and J by 9 bases, and 12 bases separated the two germline ends. In nucleotides, the CDR3 is TGTGCCAGTAGTATCGGGGGCCAGGGTTCACCCCTCCACTTT. Protein: CASSIGGQGSPLHF.

V and J are TRBV9 and TRBJ2-7; TRBD2 agrees at 7 bases. The ends lost 0 bases at V and 4 bases at J; junction bases unmatched: 10. This CDR3 is built from 16 residues. Germline CDR1 and CDR2: SGDLS and YYNGEE. CDR3 nucleotide sequence: TGTGCCAGCAGCGTAGATCCAGCGGGGATGACTTACGAGCAGTACTTC. Its protein product is CASSVDPAGMTYEQYF. The full variable domain, in which reference TRBV9 and TRBJ2-7 provide the parts outside the CDR3, is DSGVTQTPKHLITATGQRVTLRCSPRSGDLSVYWYQQSLDQGLQFLIQYYNGEERAKGNILERFSAQQFPDLHSELNLSSLELGDSALYFCASSVDPAGMTYEQYFGPGTRLTVT.

The rearrangement joins TRBV5-5 to TRBJ2-3; the D is unclear. Germline assignment: CDR1 SGHKS and CDR2 YYEKEE (reference sequence). Trimming took 6 bases from V and 3 from J, leaving 17 bases between them. CDR3 length: 15 residues. The CDR3: CASTWAPIITDTQYF. The DNA of the CDR3 is TGTGCCAGCACCTGGGCCCCCATTATTACAGATACGCAGTATTTT.

The J gene is TRBJ2-2, the V gene TRBV27; D perhaps matches TRBD1 (6 bases). The CDR3 length is 14 residues. Trimming cost V 7 bases and J 3 bases, with 12 bases left between them. Germline loops: CDR1 MNHEY, CDR2 SMNVEV (reference sequence). CDR3 coding DNA: TGTGCCAGCACAGGGGTACTTTACACCGGGGAGCTGTTTTTT. Protein sequence: CASTGVLYTGELFF.

The CDR3 region is CASSLSGVGYNSPLHF. The CDR3 DNA follows: TGTGCCAGCAGTTTATCGGGGGTGGGGTATAATTCACCCCTCCACTTT. The chain carries TRBV27 and TRBJ1-6, with D tentatively TRBD1 (5 bases). Germline assignment: CDR1 MNHEY and CDR2 SMNVEV (reference sequence). Trimming took off 0 bases at V and 4 bases at J, with 10 bases between the two ends. The CDR3 has 16 residues.